This TCR beta chain was found in a study of blood T cell repertoires in COVID-19. The overall study: The origin of the acute and convalescent COVID-19 samples was the United States, Italy and Spain. T cells, B-cell-depleted T cells, or PBMCs supplied cDNA or gDNA.

This clone has only a few counts. The CDR3 spans 16 residues. Trimming removed 4 bases at V and 0 bases at J, with 13 bases between. CDR1 MNHEY and CDR2 SMNVEV come from the germline V gene (reference sequence). Authors' data handling: For nucleated cells, counts were estimated from reference gene primer amplification. Sequencing used immunoSEQ multiplex PCR; TCRdb keeps in-frame clones, though not all of them. D and trimming were read from the DNA, whereas the V and J calls and clone size are those reported in that table. The sample yields roughly 180,000 clones, more than 75% seen once. Sequencing used peripheral blood. The receptor was isolated from a woman aged 50 to 60 with active or convalescent COVID-19. The chain combines TRBV27 with TRBJ1-5, with D maybe TRBD1 (5 bases). This CDR3 is CASSSMSQGSNQPQHF. CDR3 coding DNA: TGTGCCAGCAGTTCCATGTCGCAGGGTAGCAATCAGCCCCAGCATTTT.